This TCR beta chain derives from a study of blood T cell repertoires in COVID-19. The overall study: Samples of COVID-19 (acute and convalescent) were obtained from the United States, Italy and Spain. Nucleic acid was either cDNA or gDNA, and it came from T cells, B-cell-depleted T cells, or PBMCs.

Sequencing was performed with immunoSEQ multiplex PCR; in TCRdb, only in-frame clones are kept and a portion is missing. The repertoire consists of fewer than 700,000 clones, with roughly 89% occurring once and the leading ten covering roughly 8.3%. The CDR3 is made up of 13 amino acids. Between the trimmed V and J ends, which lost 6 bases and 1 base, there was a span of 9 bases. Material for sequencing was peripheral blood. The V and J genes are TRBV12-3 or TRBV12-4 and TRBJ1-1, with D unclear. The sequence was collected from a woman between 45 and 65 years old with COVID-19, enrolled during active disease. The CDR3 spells CASSRVRNTEAFF. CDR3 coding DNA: TGTGCCAGCAGCCGGGTTAGGAACACTGAAGCTTTCTTT.